The 25 T cell receptor beta chains below were found in one sample sequenced in a study of response to subunit inactivated influenza vaccine. TCRdb reprocessed the RT-PCR reads with MiXCR, giving one entry per CDR3 protein. The sample consists of about 570,000 distinct CDR3 sequences, around 11% of them appearing once. Sequenced here: PBMCs from blood, sampled on the day of vaccination. The origin of the receptors is a man between 45 and 60 years old who received an inactivated influenza vaccine.

The chain is built from TRBV7-3 and TRBJ1-1; 11 nucleotides align to TRBD1. Per the germline V gene, CDR1 is SGHTA and CDR2 is FQGTGA. The V gene end was trimmed by 5 bases and the J gene end by 4 bases; junction bases not matched to a gene: 9. This CDR3 contains 16 residues. CDR3 in amino acids: CASSPTSGTGGTEAFF. The CDR3 nucleotides are TGTGCCAGCAGCCCAACCTCAGGGACAGGGGGCACTGAAGCTTTCTTT.

This clonotype was seen ten or more times. The V gene is TRBV5-1, the J gene TRBJ2-7, with 9 positions matching TRBD1. V shed 4 bases, J shed 5 bases, and the junction held 10 bases outside the gene matches. This CDR3 is built from 15 residues. Germline V gene lookup returns CDR1 SGHRS and CDR2 YFSETQ. The CDR3 region has the DNA TGCGCCAGCAGCCAGGCTGACAGGGGGTCGAACGAGCAGTACTTC. Its translation is CASSQADRGSNEQYF.

This clonotype was seen repeatedly, ten times or more. The V call is TRBV6-2 or TRBV6-3, the J call TRBJ1-5, with D perhaps matching TRBD1 (5 bases). V was pared by 6 bases and J by 3 bases, with 12 bases between. CDR1 is MNHEY and CDR2 is SVGEGT in the germline V gene. CDR3 length equals 14 residues. In DNA form, the CDR3 reads TGTGCCAGCAGCAAGGGGAGGGACAATCAGCCCCAGCATTTT. Translation gives CASSKGRDNQPQHF.

This chain joins TRBV28 and TRBJ2-5; D is perhaps TRBD2 (5 bases). This CDR3 has 14 amino acids. From germline, CDR1 is MDHEN and CDR2 SYDVKM. Trimming shortened V by 4 bases and J by 5 bases, and 14 bases separated the two germline ends. The CDR3 reads CASSSRGLGETQYF. The CDR3 DNA reads TGTGCCAGCAGTTCACGCGGGCTAGGGGAGACCCAGTACTTC.

This clonotype was observed many times. The V and J genes are TRBV12-3 or TRBV12-4 and TRBJ2-1; tentatively, D is TRBD1 (6 bases). Deletions cut 5 bases from V and 8 bases from J, with 10 bases between. The CDR3 length is 12 residues. CDR3 sequence (DNA): TGTGCCAGCAGTAAACAGGGCCATGAGCAGTTCTTC. Translation: CASSKQGHEQFF.

To note about this clonotype: This may arise from a read error, as a much more abundant clone is one base away. The chain links TRBV20-1 to TRBJ1-5, with 11 bases fitting TRBD1. The CDR3 loop spans 16 amino acids. Germline loops: CDR1 DFQATT, CDR2 SNEGSKA (reference sequence). The chain's CDR3 is CSASWGTGGSNQPQRF. The CDR3 coding sequence is TGCAGTGCTAGTTGGGGGACAGGGGGAAGCAATCAGCCCCAGCGTTTT.

This chain links TRBV7-2 with TRBJ1-1; D is undetermined. Per the germline V gene, CDR1 is SGHTA and CDR2 is FQGNSA. V was pared by 1 base and J by 7 bases, with 10 bases between. The CDR3 length is 13 residues. CDR3 nucleotides: TGTGCCAGCAGCTTAGTCATGGGATTTGAAGCTTTCTTT. The encoded protein is CASSLVMGFEAFF.

In its sample, this clonotype was seen a few times. The chain joins TRBV3-1 to TRBJ2-2; TRBD2 matches at 10 bases. The length of the CDR3 is 15 residues. V lost 6 bases to trimming and J lost 3 bases; unmatched junction nucleotides: 4. Germline V gives CDR1 LGHDT, CDR2 YNNKEL (reference sequence). DNA of the CDR3: TGTGCCAGCAGGAGGACTAGCGGTGACACCGGGGAGCTGTTTTTT. This gives the protein CASRRTSGDTGELFF.

The chain employs TRBV18 and TRBJ1-1, with a weak D call TRBD1 (6 bases). Looked up from germline, CDR1 is KGHSH and CDR2 is LQKENI. V was cut by 2 bases and J by 1 base, with 14 bases left in between. There are 16 residues in the CDR3. The DNA of the CDR3 is TGTGCCAGCTCACCAACGACACAGGGCACGAACACTGAAGCTTTCTTT. This translates into CASSPTTQGTNTEAFF.

This chain uses TRBV7-2 with TRBJ1-3; no clear D. CDR3 length: 14 residues. V was clipped by 5 bases and J by 4 bases, with 12 bases between them. Germline CDR1 and CDR2: SGHTA and FQGNSA. The CDR3 is CASSPDGLGNTIYF. DNA for the CDR3: TGTGCCAGCAGCCCCGACGGACTGGGAAACACCATATATTTT.

This clonotype has a count of ten or more. As DNA, the CDR3 is TGCGCCAGCAGCTTGGATGGGACAGGGTCAGATACGCAGTATTTT. Translation gives CASSLDGTGSDTQYF. The V and J genes are TRBV5-1 and TRBJ2-3; the match to TRBD1 covers 9 bases. V lost 0 bases and J lost 4; bases outside the gene matches: 3. CDR1 and CDR2 from the germline V gene are SGHRS and YFSETQ. The CDR3 sequence is 15 residues long. The full variable domain, with the rest looked up from reference TRBV5-1 and TRBJ2-3, is KAGVTQTPRYLIKTRGQQVTLSCSPISGHRSVSWYQQTPGQGLQFLFEYFSETQRNKGNFPGRFSGRQFSNSRSEMNVSTLELGDSALYLCASSLDGTGSDTQYFGPGTRLTVL.

This clonotype was detected many times. The V and J genes are TRBV5-5 and TRBJ2-4; 8 bases map to TRBD1. The V gene end was trimmed by 0 bases and the J gene end by 0 bases; junction bases not matched to a gene: 5. The CDR3 covers 17 residues. Germline assignment: CDR1 SGHKS and CDR2 YYEKEE (reference sequence). The CDR3 DNA follows: TGTGCCAGCAGCTTGGTAGGGACAGGCCTAGCCAAAAACATTCAGTACTTC. Its translation: CASSLVGTGLAKNIQYF. The variable domain in full, completed from reference TRBV5-5 and TRBJ2-4, reads DAGVTQSPTHLIKTRGQQVTLRCSPISGHKSVSWYQQVLGQGPQFIFQYYEKEERGRGNFPDRFSARQFPNYSSELNVNALLLGDSALYLCASSLVGTGLAKNIQYFGAGTRLSVL.

Many counts were recorded for this clonotype. This chain connects TRBV18 to TRBJ2-3; the D is unclear. V was cut by 3 bases and J by 1 base, with 8 bases left in between. This CDR3 is built from 14 residues. Germline lookup yields CDR1 KGHSH and CDR2 LQKENI. The CDR3 bases are TGTGCCAGCTCACCCCCCCTCCGCACAGATACGCAGTATTTT. It encodes CASSPPLRTDTQYF.

This clonotype has ten or more counts. This chain uses TRBV7-7 with TRBJ2-5; 13 bases match TRBD2. There are 16 residues in the CDR3. J gave up 5 bases and V 5 bases, and 8 bases lay outside the gene matches. Germline CDR1 is SSHAT and CDR2 is FNYEAQ (reference sequence). The CDR3 protein is CASSPATTSGRETQYF. CDR3 in DNA: TGTGCCAGCAGCCCCGCGACGACTAGCGGGAGGGAGACCCAGTACTTC.

This chain joins TRBV4-2 and TRBJ2-5; D gene unclear. The CDR3 covers 17 residues. From germline, CDR1 is LGHNA and CDR2 YNFKEQ. Trimming took 3 bases from V and 3 from J, leaving 20 bases between them. The CDR3 protein is CASSQLSGGPPEETQYF. The CDR3 coding sequence is TGTGCCAGCAGCCAGCTCTCGGGTGGGCCCCCAGAAGAGACCCAGTACTTC.

This clonotype has a handful of counts. This chain uses TRBV9 with TRBJ2-2, with TRBD2 matching over 10 bases. The J segment lost 0 bases and the V segment lost 0 bases, leaving 2 bases of the junction unmatched. This CDR3 is 17 amino acids long. Germline V gene lookup returns CDR1 SGDLS and CDR2 YYNGEE. In nucleotides, the CDR3 is TGTGCCAGCAGCGTAGTTCTAGCGGGAGCGAACACCGGGGAGCTGTTTTTT. It translates to CASSVVLAGANTGELFF.

This clonotype was seen only a few times. The chain has TRBV6-1 and TRBJ1-1, with 9 bases fitting TRBD1. J gave up 7 bases and V 5 bases, and 8 bases lay outside the gene matches. The V gene's germline CDR1 is MNHNS and CDR2 SASEGT. The CDR3 has 14 residues. The CDR3 loop reads CASSKYRGRDEAFF. The CDR3 DNA reads TGTGCCAGCAGTAAATACAGGGGGCGGGATGAAGCTTTCTTT.

This sequence joins TRBV5-1 and TRBJ1-1; no firm D call. V dropped 3 bases and J dropped 1 base, with 7 bases sitting between them. The germline CDR1 and CDR2 sequences are SGHRS and YFSETQ. The CDR3 has 13 amino acids. The CDR3 is CASSWNQNTEAFF. As DNA, the CDR3 is TGCGCCAGCAGCTGGAACCAGAACACTGAAGCTTTCTTT. The variable domain in full, with the rest retrieved from reference TRBV5-1 and TRBJ1-1, is KAGVTQTPRYLIKTRGQQVTLSCSPISGHRSVSWYQQTPGQGLQFLFEYFSETQRNKGNFPGRFSGRQFSNSRSEMNVSTLELGDSALYLCASSWNQNTEAFFGQGTRLTVV.

This clonotype was observed a few times. The J gene is TRBJ2-1, the V gene TRBV7-6, with TRBD2 identical over 10 bases. V gave up 5 bases and J gave up 2 bases; unmatched junction bases: 9. Germline assignment: CDR1 SGHVS and CDR2 FNYEAQ. The CDR3 length is 17 residues. CDR3 nucleotides: TGTGCCAGCAGCACCATACTAGCGGGGAAAGCCTACAATGAGCAGTTCTTC. Its protein product is CASSTILAGKAYNEQFF.

V gene TRBV27 combines with J gene TRBJ2-1; 12 bases map to TRBD2. J was trimmed by 4 bases and V by 6 bases; bases with no gene match: 4. The CDR3 has 15 amino acids. Germline lookup yields CDR1 MNHEY and CDR2 SMNVEV (reference sequence). The CDR3 reads CASRKTSGGYNEQFF. The CDR3 DNA reads TGTGCCAGCAGAAAGACTAGCGGGGGTTACAATGAGCAGTTCTTC.

This clonotype appeared a few times. The germline gene is not matched at one end of the junction; a read error may be the cause. The CDR3 loop is CATSRELDTQYF. The DNA for the CDR3 is TGTGCCACCAGCCGGGAGTTAGATACGCAGTATTTT. The rearrangement joins TRBV7-2 to TRBJ2-3; TRBD2 is a possible D gene (6 bases). The germline CDR1 and CDR2 sequences are SGHTA and FQGNSA. The length of the CDR3 is 12 residues.

This clonotype was observed a few times. V is TRBV11-1 and J is TRBJ2-1; D is possibly TRBD1 or TRBD2 (6 bases each). Per the germline V gene, CDR1 is SGHAT and CDR2 is FQDESV (reference sequence). The CDR3 consists of 16 residues. Trimming took 4 bases from V and 5 from J, leaving 18 bases between them. The CDR3, as DNA: TGTGCCAGCAGCTCTCAGGGGACTCGACTAAACAATGAGCAGTTCTTC. Translated, it gives CASSSQGTRLNNEQFF.

A few counts support this clonotype. This chain uses TRBV7-2 with TRBJ2-7; 12 nucleotides line up with TRBD1. V shed 5 bases and J 4 bases; nucleotides not matched to a gene: 6. The germline V gene has CDR1 SGHTA and CDR2 FQGNSA. This CDR3 is 15 amino acids long. CDR3 coding DNA: TGTGCCAGCAGCAAGGCGGGACAGGGGGCTTACGAGCAGTACTTC. Protein: CASSKAGQGAYEQYF.

The sample holds a few counts of this clonotype. V usage is TRBV19 and J usage is TRBJ1-2; TRBD1 is a possible D gene (6 bases). The germline gives CDR1 LNHDA, CDR2 SQIVND (reference sequence). The CDR3 consists of 13 residues. V lost 5 bases to trimming and J lost 8 bases, with 15 bases between them. CDR3 sequence: CASSPRTGAGYTF. DNA of the CDR3: TGTGCCAGTAGTCCCCGGACGGGGGCCGGCTACACCTTC.

The chain recombines TRBV6-2 or TRBV6-3 with TRBJ2-3; D might be TRBD2 (5 bases). Trimming cost V 6 bases and J 1 base, with 17 bases left between them. The germline V gene encodes CDR1 MNHEY and CDR2 SVGEGT. The length of the CDR3 is 16 residues. The CDR3 loop is CASSPRRGFGTDTQYF. CDR3 nucleotides: TGTGCCAGCAGCCCCCGACGGGGTTTCGGCACAGATACGCAGTATTTT.